Reported below is one T cell receptor beta chain. These data are taken from a study of blood T cell repertoires in COVID-19. Study information: Sites in the United States, Italy and Spain provided acute and convalescent COVID-19 samples. Nucleic acid was either cDNA or gDNA, and it came from T cells, B-cell-depleted T cells, or PBMCs.

The V and J ends lost 1 base and 7 bases, in that order; junction bases with no gene match: 4. The CDR3 consists of 14 residues. Germline assignment: CDR1 SGHRS and CDR2 YFSETQ. Per the study methods: For nucleated cells, counts were estimated from reference gene primer amplification. TCRdb's copy holds only in-frame clones and misses some; the assay was immunoSEQ multiplex PCR. The V and J calls and clone size come from that table; D and trimming were worked out from the DNA. The table shows some 66,000 clones, with around 93% occurring only once. The receptor was derived from a man aged 70-80 years with active COVID-19. The chain combines TRBV5-1 with TRBJ2-1; 8 bases fit TRBD2. The sample taken for sequencing was peripheral blood. CDR3 residues: CASSLMPGGNEQFF. CDR3 nucleotide sequence: TGCGCCAGCAGCTTGATGCCGGGAGGGAATGAGCAGTTCTTC.